This TCR beta chain appears in the sequencing data of a study of blood T cell repertoires in COVID-19. Per germline, CDR1 SGHRS and CDR2 YFSETQ. After removal of 4 bases from V and 7 bases from J, the junction contained 7 bases not matched to a gene. The CDR3 length is 15 residues. Clones were sequenced by immunoSEQ multiplex PCR, and TCRdb holds only the in-frame ones, with some missing. Among about 180,000 clones listed, about 81% were seen once. This clonotype originated in a woman of 80 years or more with COVID-19, enrolled during active disease. Sequencing was carried out using peripheral blood. This chain uses TRBV5-1 with TRBJ2-1; TRBD2 matches at 11 bases. The CDR3 region is CASSVIAGGINEQFF. For the CDR3, the DNA is TGCGCCAGCAGCGTAATAGCGGGAGGGATTAATGAGCAGTTCTTC.